This TCR beta chain was captured by sequencing in a study of T cell changes during pregnancy in multiple sclerosis. Measured with immunoSEQ multiplex PCR; TCRdb has only the in-frame clones, and not every one. The sample contains about 36,000 clones, around 92% of which appear only once. Here the sequenced sample was CD4+ T cells from peripheral blood mononuclear cells, taken in the third trimester of pregnancy. The sequence came from a female donor in good health, enrolled as a control in a pregnancy study.

The CDR3 DNA is TGTGCCAGCAGCGGTAGCGGGGGCACAGATACGCAGTATTTT. It translates to CASSGSGGTDTQYF. J is TRBJ2-3 and V is TRBV7-9; TRBD2 matches 8 bases. The CDR3 has 14 residues. Trimming cost V 5 bases and J 1 base; bases outside gene matches: 2. Germline CDR1 and CDR2: SEHNR and FQNEAQ (reference sequence).